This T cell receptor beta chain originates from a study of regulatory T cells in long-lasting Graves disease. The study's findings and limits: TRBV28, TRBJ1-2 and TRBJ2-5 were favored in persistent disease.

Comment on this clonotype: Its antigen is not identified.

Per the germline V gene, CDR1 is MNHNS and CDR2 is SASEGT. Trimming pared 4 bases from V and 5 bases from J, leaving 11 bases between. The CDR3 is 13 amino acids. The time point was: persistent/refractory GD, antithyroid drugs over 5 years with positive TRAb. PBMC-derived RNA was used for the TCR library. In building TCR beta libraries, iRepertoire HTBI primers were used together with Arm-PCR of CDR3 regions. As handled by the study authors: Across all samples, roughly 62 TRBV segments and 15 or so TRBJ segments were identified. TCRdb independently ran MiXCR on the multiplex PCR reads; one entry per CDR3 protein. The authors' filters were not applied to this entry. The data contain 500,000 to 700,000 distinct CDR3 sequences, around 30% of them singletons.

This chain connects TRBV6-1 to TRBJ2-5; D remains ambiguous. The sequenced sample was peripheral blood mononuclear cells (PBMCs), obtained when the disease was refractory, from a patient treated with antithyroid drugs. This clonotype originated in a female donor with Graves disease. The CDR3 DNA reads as TGTGCCAGCAGTGTTGATCGTAGGGAGACCCAGTACTTC. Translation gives CASSVDRRETQYF.